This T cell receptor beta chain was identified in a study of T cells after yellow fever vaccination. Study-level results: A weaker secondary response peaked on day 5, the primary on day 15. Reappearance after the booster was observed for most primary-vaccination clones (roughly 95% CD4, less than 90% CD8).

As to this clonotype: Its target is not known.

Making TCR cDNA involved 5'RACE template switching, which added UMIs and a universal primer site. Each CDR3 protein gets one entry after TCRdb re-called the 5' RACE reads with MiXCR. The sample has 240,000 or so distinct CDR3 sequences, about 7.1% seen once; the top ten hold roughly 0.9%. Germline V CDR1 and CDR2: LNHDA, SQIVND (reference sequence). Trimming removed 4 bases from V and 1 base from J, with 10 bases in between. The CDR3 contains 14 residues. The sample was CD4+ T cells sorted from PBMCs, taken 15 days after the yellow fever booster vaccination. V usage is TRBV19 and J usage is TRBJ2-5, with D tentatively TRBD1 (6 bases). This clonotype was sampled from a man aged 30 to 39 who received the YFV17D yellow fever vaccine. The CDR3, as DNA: TGTGCCAGTAGTACTGGACAGACCCAAGAGACCCAGTACTTC. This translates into CASSTGQTQETQYF.